This TCR beta chain was retrieved from a study of blood T cell repertoires in COVID-19. Background on the study: The United States, Italy and Spain supplied acute and convalescent COVID-19 samples. T cells, B-cell-depleted T cells, or PBMCs supplied cDNA or gDNA.

In the study's own analysis: Nucleated cell counts were estimated from reference gene primer amplification. Only in-frame clones appear in the TCRdb table, and some are missing; sequencing was by immunoSEQ multiplex PCR. V, J and clone size were drawn from that table, and D and trimming were deduced from the DNA. The repertoire holds roughly 74,000 clones, with about 91% as singletons. Germline lookup yields CDR1 MNHEY and CDR2 SMNVEV (reference sequence). Losses at the gene ends were 6 bases for V and 5 bases for J; bases not matched to a gene: 12. There are 16 residues in the CDR3. This TCR was sampled from a woman of 80 years or more with active or convalescent COVID-19. The sample comprised peripheral blood. The chain links TRBV27 to TRBJ2-2, with TRBD1 identical over 7 bases. The CDR3 protein is CASSLQGRRYTGELFF. Written as DNA, the CDR3 is TGTGCCAGCAGCCTACAGGGGCGGAGGTATACCGGGGAGCTGTTTTTT.